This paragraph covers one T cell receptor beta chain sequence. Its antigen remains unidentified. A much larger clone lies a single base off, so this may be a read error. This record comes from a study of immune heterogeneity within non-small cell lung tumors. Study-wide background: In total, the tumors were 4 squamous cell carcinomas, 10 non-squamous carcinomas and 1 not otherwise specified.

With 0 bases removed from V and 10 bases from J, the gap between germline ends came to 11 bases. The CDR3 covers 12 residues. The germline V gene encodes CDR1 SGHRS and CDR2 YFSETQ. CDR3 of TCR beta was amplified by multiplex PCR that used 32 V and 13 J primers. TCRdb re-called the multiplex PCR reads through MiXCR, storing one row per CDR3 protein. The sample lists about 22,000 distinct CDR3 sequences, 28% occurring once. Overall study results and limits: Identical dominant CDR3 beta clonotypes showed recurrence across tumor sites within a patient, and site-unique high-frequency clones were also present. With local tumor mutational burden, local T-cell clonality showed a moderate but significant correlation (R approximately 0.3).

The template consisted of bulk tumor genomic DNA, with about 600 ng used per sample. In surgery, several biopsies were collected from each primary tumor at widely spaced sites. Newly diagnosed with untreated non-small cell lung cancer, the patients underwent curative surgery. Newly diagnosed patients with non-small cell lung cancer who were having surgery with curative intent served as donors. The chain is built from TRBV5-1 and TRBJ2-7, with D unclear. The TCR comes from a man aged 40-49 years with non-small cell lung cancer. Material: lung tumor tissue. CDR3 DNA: TGCGCCAGCAGCTTGGCCGTGCGCGACCAGTACTTC. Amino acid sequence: CASSLAVRDQYF. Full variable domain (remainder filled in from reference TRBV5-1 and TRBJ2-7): KAGVTQTPRYLIKTRGQQVTLSCSPISGHRSVSWYQQTPGQGLQFLFEYFSETQRNKGNFPGRFSGRQFSNSRSEMNVSTLELGDSALYLCASSLAVRDQYFGPGTRLTVT.